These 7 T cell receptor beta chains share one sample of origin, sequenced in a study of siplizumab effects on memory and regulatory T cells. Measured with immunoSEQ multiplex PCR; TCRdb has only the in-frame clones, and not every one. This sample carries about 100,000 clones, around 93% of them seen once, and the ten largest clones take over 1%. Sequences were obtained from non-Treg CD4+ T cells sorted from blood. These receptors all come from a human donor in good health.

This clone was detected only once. DNA for the CDR3: TGTGCCAGCAACCACGAGGCCGCCCGTTACGAGCAGTACTTC. Its translation: CASNHEAARYEQYF. This chain connects TRBV6-6 to TRBJ2-7; D uncertain. V lost 7 bases to trimming and J lost 4 bases, with 17 bases between them. Germline loops: CDR1 MNHNY, CDR2 SVGAGI (reference sequence). The CDR3 is made up of 14 amino acids.

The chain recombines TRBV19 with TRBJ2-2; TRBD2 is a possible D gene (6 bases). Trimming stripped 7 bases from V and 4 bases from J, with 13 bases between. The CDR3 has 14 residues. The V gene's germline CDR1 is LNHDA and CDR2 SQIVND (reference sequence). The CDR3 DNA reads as TGTGCCAGTATCAAGGCGGAGGGCACCGGGGAGCTGTTTTTT. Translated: CASIKAEGTGELFF. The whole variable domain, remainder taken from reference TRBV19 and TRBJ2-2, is DGGITQSPKYLFRKEGQNVTLSCEQNLNHDAMYWYRQDPGQGLRLIYYSQIVNDFQKGDIAEGYSVSREKKESFPLTVTSAQKNPTAFYLCASIKAEGTGELFFGEGSRLTVL.

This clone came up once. CDR3 in DNA: TGTGCCAGCAGCCGAGGGGGAGAGACCCAGTACTTC. Translated: CASSRGGETQYF. The J gene is TRBJ2-5, the V gene TRBV11-2, with a possible D match to TRBD1 (6 bases). This CDR3 comprises 12 residues. Per the germline V gene, CDR1 is SGHAT and CDR2 is FQNNGV. V lost 5 bases and J 4 bases, leaving 8 bases between the germline ends.

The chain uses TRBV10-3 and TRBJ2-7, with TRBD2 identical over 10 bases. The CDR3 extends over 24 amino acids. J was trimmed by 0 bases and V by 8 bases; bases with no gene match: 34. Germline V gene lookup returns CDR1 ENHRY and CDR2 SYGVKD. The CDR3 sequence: CAIQWEDKGIRCLAGAHHSYEQYF. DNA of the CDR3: TGTGCCATCCAATGGGAGGACAAGGGGATCCGGTGTCTAGCGGGAGCCCATCACTCCTACGAGCAGTACTTC.

The CDR3 here is CASSYSPDRGNTIYF. CDR3 bases: TGTGCCAGCAGTTACTCGCCGGACAGGGGAAACACCATATATTTT. The chain has TRBV6-5 and TRBJ1-3; TRBD1 agrees at 7 bases. Germline CDR1 reads MNHEY; CDR2 reads SVGAGI. The ends lost 0 bases at V and 4 bases at J; junction bases unmatched: 3. There are 15 residues in the CDR3.

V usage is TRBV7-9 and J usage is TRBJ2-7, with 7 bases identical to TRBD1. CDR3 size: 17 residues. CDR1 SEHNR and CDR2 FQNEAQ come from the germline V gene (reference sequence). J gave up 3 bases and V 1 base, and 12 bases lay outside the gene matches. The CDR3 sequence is CASSLVMRTGVNYEQYF. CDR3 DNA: TGTGCCAGCAGCTTAGTAATGCGGACAGGAGTAAACTACGAGCAGTACTTC. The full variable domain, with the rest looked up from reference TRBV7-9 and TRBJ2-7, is DTGVSQNPRHKITKRGQNVTFRCDPISEHNRLYWYRQTLGQGPEFLTYFQNEAQLEKSRLLSDRFSAERPKGSFSTLEIQRTEQGDSAMYLCASSLVMRTGVNYEQYFGPGTRLTVT.

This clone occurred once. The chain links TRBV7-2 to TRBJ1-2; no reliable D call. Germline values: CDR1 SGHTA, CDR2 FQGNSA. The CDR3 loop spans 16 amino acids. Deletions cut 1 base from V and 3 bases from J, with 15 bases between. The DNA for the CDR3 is TGTGCCAGCAGCTTAGGCTACGGCGGATCGTACTATGGCTACACCTTC. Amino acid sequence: CASSLGYGGSYYGYTF.